The 22 T cell receptor beta chains below were found in one sample sequenced in a study of Ad26.COV2.S vaccination and SARS-CoV-2 variants. Only in-frame clones appear in the TCRdb table, and some are missing; sequencing was by immunoSEQ multiplex PCR. The data show about 180,000 clones, with around nine tenths seen just once and more than 4.5% held by the top ten. Source: peripheral blood, taken after recovery from COVID-19. Receptors were obtained from a human donor who had recovered from COVID-19.

The rearrangement joins TRBV30 to TRBJ1-1; D remains ambiguous. Germline V gene lookup returns CDR1 GTSNPN and CDR2 SVGIG (reference sequence). Trimming shortened V by 2 bases and J by 0 bases, and 13 bases separated the two germline ends. The CDR3 length is 15 residues. This chain's CDR3 is CAWSRPGRVNTEAFF. CDR3 DNA: TGTGCCTGGAGTCGACCCGGACGGGTGAACACTGAAGCTTTCTTT.

J is TRBJ1-2 and V is TRBV4-2; no clear D. Trimming left V 0 bases short and J 5 bases short, with 10 bases between. CDR3 length equals 14 residues. CDR1 and CDR2 from the germline V gene are LGHNA and YNFKEQ. CDR3 loop: CASSQESQSYGYTF. CDR3 in DNA: TGTGCCAGCAGCCAAGAGAGTCAGAGTTATGGCTACACCTTC.

The chain joins TRBV11-2 to TRBJ2-1; weak D call: TRBD2 (6 bases). CDR1 is SGHAT and CDR2 is FQNNGV in the germline V gene. Trimming cost V 2 bases and J 5 bases, with 16 bases left between them. The length of the CDR3 is 16 residues. As DNA, the CDR3 is TGTGCCAGCAGCTTATATCGGCTAGCGCCCAACAATGAGCAGTTCTTC. It is translated as CASSLYRLAPNNEQFF.

The rearrangement links TRBV2 to TRBJ1-1, with D tentatively TRBD1 (6 bases). The CDR3 consists of 13 residues. Germline CDR1 reads SNHLY; CDR2 reads FYNNEI. The V gene lost 3 bases and the J gene lost 10 bases, with 15 bases spanning the gap. CDR3 bases: TGTGCCAGCAGTGATAGGGGGGTCCGGGGAGCTTTCTTT. Amino acid sequence: CASSDRGVRGAFF.

The V gene is TRBV7-2, the J gene TRBJ2-7, with a possible D match to TRBD2 (5 bases). V lost 7 bases, J lost 6 bases, and 22 bases lay in between. The CDR3 length is 15 residues. Germline CDR1 SGHTA, CDR2 FQGNSA. DNA of the CDR3: TGTGCCAGCATCCGCGGAGCCTTGGCCCGGGGCGAGCAGTACTTC. Protein sequence: CASIRGALARGEQYF.

The chain uses TRBV7-2 and TRBJ2-1; 8 nucleotides match TRBD2. The junction had 8 bases not matched to a gene; V was cut back by 5 bases and J by 8 bases. The CDR3 length is 14 residues. Germline V lookup: CDR1 SGHTA, CDR2 FQGNSA. CDR3 nucleotides: TGTGCCAGCAGCCCCTGGAGCGGGAGTGATGAGCAGTTCTTC. Translation: CASSPWSGSDEQFF.

The chain joins TRBV7-6 to TRBJ2-7; D gene uncertain. The CDR3 loop spans 11 amino acids. V gave up 5 bases and J gave up 3 bases, with 5 bases separating them. Per the germline V gene, CDR1 is SGHVS and CDR2 is FNYEAQ. The CDR3 region has the DNA TGTGCCAGCAGCCCGAACTACGAGCAGTACTTC. Protein product: CASSPNYEQYF.

The V gene is TRBV3-1 (or the pseudogene TRBV3-2), the J gene TRBJ1-1, with a weak D call TRBD1 (5 bases). V lost 4 bases and J 5 bases, leaving 14 bases between the germline ends. This CDR3 is built from 14 residues. Germline CDR1 is LGHDT and CDR2 is YNNKEL (reference sequence). CDR3 in DNA: TGTGCCAGCAGCCCCTACCCGTCAGGGACTGAAGCTTTCTTT. Protein product: CASSPYPSGTEAFF.

The chain combines TRBV28 with TRBJ1-5; no clear D. Germline V lookup: CDR1 MDHEN, CDR2 SYDVKM. The CDR3 length is 13 residues. Trimming stripped 3 bases from V and 0 bases from J, with 3 bases between. The CDR3 DNA follows: TGTGCCAGCAGTTTCGGTAGCAATCAGCCCCAGCATTTT. Translating gives CASSFGSNQPQHF.

The rearrangement uses TRBV30 and TRBJ1-1; D gene ambiguous. Deletions cut 0 bases from V and 1 base from J, with 9 bases between. CDR1 is GTSNPN and CDR2 is SVGIG in the germline V gene (reference sequence). The CDR3 totals 14 residues. The CDR3 DNA sequence: TGTGCCTGGAGTGTTCTGGACGGGAACACTGAAGCTTTCTTT. This sequence encodes CAWSVLDGNTEAFF. The variable domain in full, with the rest retrieved from reference TRBV30 and TRBJ1-1, is SQTIHQWPATLVQPVGSPLSLECTVEGTSNPNLYWYRQAAGRGLQLLFYSVGIGQISSEVPQNLSASRPQDRQFILSSKKLLLSDSGFYLCAWSVLDGNTEAFFGQGTRLTVV.

The chain couples TRBV11-3 to TRBJ2-3; perhaps TRBD1 as D (5 bases). This CDR3 region has 13 residues. Trimming left V 6 bases short and J 0 bases short, with 7 bases between. CDR1 is SGHNT, CDR2 YENEEA, per germline. The chain's CDR3 is CASSRGSTDTQYF. The CDR3, as DNA: TGTGCCAGCAGTAGGGGCAGCACAGATACGCAGTATTTT.

V gene TRBV5-1 combines with J gene TRBJ1-2, with 8 bases lining up with TRBD1. Germline CDR1 is SGHRS and CDR2 is YFSETQ. V lost 0 bases to trimming and J lost 7 bases; unmatched junction nucleotides: 8. This CDR3 contains 15 residues. CDR3 in amino acids: CASSLVQGALGGYTF. In nucleotides, the CDR3 is TGCGCCAGCAGCTTGGTCCAGGGGGCTTTGGGTGGCTACACCTTC.

This clone was observed a few times. The genes are TRBV27 and TRBJ2-1; maybe TRBD2 (6 bases). Trimming shortened V by 2 bases and J by 5 bases, and 13 bases separated the two germline ends. This CDR3 spans 15 amino acids. Germline values: CDR1 MNHEY, CDR2 SMNVEV (reference sequence). The CDR3 nucleotides are TGTGCCAGCAGTTTAGGGACTGTAAGGAACAATGAGCAGTTCTTC. It encodes CASSLGTVRNNEQFF.

CDR3 bases: TGTGCCAGCAGACCCGGACAGGCGATCGATGGCTACACCTTC. Translation: CASRPGQAIDGYTF. The chain links TRBV6-5 to TRBJ1-2; 7 bases are shared with TRBD1. The CDR3 loop spans 14 amino acids. The V gene end was trimmed by 6 bases and the J gene end by 6 bases; junction bases not matched to a gene: 10. Germline loops: CDR1 MNHEY, CDR2 SVGAGI.

The chain recombines TRBV5-6 with TRBJ2-3, with TRBD2 identical over 10 bases. Germline V gives CDR1 SGHDT, CDR2 YYEEEE. The J segment lost 5 bases and the V segment lost 0 bases, leaving 12 bases of the junction unmatched. The CDR3 runs to 18 residues. The CDR3 DNA sequence: TGTGCCAGCAGCTTGGTGGGGATAGCGGGGGGCCATAGAGATACGCAGTATTTT. Translated, it gives CASSLVGIAGGHRDTQYF.

This chain joins TRBV6-5 and TRBJ2-7; D might be TRBD2 (5 bases). Germline V gives CDR1 MNHEY, CDR2 SVGAGI. Deletions cut 0 bases from V and 4 bases from J, with 13 bases between. The CDR3 covers 15 residues. CDR3 sequence reads: CASSYSRGLGYEQYF. The CDR3 region has the DNA TGTGCCAGCAGTTACTCGCGAGGGCTAGGGTACGAGCAGTACTTC.

The chain combines TRBV6-5 with TRBJ2-7, with no clear D. The germline V and J ends were trimmed by 0 bases and 6 bases, with 6 bases remaining between them. The CDR3 loop spans 12 amino acids. From germline, CDR1 is MNHEY and CDR2 SVGAGI. This CDR3 reads CASSYSGSEQYF. In DNA form, the CDR3 reads TGTGCCAGCAGTTACTCGGGTAGCGAGCAGTACTTC.

In this sample, this clone turned up a few times. The chain joins TRBV19 to TRBJ1-5; D may be TRBD1 (5 bases). This CDR3 spans 13 amino acids. V gave up 7 bases and J gave up 4 bases, with 11 bases separating them. Germline CDR1 LNHDA, CDR2 SQIVND (reference sequence). The DNA for the CDR3 is TGTGCCAGTAACTCCTGGGGGAATCAGCCCCAGCATTTT. Protein product: CASNSWGNQPQHF.

V is TRBV18 and J is TRBJ2-7; TRBD2 agrees at 8 bases. Germline lookup yields CDR1 KGHSH and CDR2 LQKENI. The CDR3 runs to 15 residues. Germline trimming cut 1 base from V and 3 bases from J; bases unmatched to any gene: 5. The CDR3 loop reads CASSPQAGAVYEQYF. In DNA form, the CDR3 reads TGTGCCAGCTCACCACAAGCGGGAGCAGTCTACGAGCAGTACTTC. The variable domain in full, completed from reference TRBV18 and TRBJ2-7, reads NAGVMQNPRHLVRRRGQEARLRCSPMKGHSHVYWYRQLPEEGLKFMVYLQKENIIDESGMPKERFSAEFPKEGPSILRIQQVVRGDSAAYFCASSPQAGAVYEQYFGPGTRLTVT.

This chain joins TRBV7-9 and TRBJ1-4; TRBD1 matches at 10 bases. CDR1 and CDR2 from the germline V gene are SEHNR and FQNEAQ (reference sequence). The trim removed 0 bases at V and 7 bases at J, leaving 5 bases unmatched. This CDR3 is 16 amino acids long. The CDR3 DNA is TGTGCCAGCAGCTTAGCGACAGGGGGCACGGGTGAAAAACTGTTTTTT. Protein: CASSLATGGTGEKLFF.

The chain's CDR3 is CASSEQGNYGYTF. For the CDR3, the DNA is TGTGCCAGCAGTGAACAGGGCAACTATGGCTACACCTTC. V usage is TRBV25-1 and J usage is TRBJ1-2, with a weak D call TRBD1 (5 bases). Germline-derived CDR1 and CDR2 are MGHDK and SYGVNS. This CDR3 region has 13 residues. Trimming shortened V by 2 bases and J by 2 bases, and 6 bases separated the two germline ends.

The chain couples TRBV4-2 to TRBJ2-1; 10 nucleotides match TRBD2. CDR3 length: 17 residues. Losses at the gene ends were 3 bases for V and 3 bases for J; bases not matched to a gene: 8. The germline V gene has CDR1 LGHNA and CDR2 YNFKEQ. CDR3 DNA sequence: TGTGCCAGCAGCCATCCCTTAGCGGGAGGTCGCTACAATGAGCAGTTCTTC. Its protein is CASSHPLAGGRYNEQFF.